This T cell receptor beta chain was sequenced in a study of T cells in localized non-small cell lung cancer. Broader study findings: Heterogeneity stays possible, as sequencing covered only one tumor region. There were a median roughly 60 of the top 100 tumor clones appearing in adjacent lung. Blood T cell density predicted longer survival; adjacent-lung clonality, shorter. Exceeding tumor, uninvolved adjacent lung had the highest T cell clonality.

On this clone: Its antigen remains unknown.

The assay was immunoSEQ multiplex PCR, and TCRdb's table has in-frame clones only and misses some. In the table there are about 33,000 clones, less than 80% of which are singletons. The CDR3 is made up of 11 amino acids. CDR1 and CDR2 (germline): MDHEN, SYDVKM. The germline V and J ends were trimmed by 7 bases and 5 bases, with 9 bases remaining between them. The chain uses TRBV28 and TRBJ2-7; perhaps TRBD1 as D (6 bases). Sequencing used peripheral blood, obtained before any cancer treatment. This clonotype was sampled from a male donor older than 55 with stage II squamous cell lung carcinoma. This chain's CDR3 is CASNRVDEQYF. The CDR3 DNA sequence: TGTGCCAGCAACAGGGTTGACGAGCAGTACTTC. The full variable domain, its missing parts supplied by reference TRBV28 and TRBJ2-7, is DVKVTQSSRYLVKRTGEKVFLECVQDMDHENMFWYRQDPGLGLRLIYFSYDVKMKEKGDIPEGYSVSREKKERFSLILESASTNQTSMYLCASNRVDEQYFGPGTRLTVT.